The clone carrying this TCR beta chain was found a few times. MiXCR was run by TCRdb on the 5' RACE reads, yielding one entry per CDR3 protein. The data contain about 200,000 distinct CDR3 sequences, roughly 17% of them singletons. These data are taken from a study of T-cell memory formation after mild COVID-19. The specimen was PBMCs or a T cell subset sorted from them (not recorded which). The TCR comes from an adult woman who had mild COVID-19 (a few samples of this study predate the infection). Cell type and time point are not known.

The CDR3 protein is CASSLERRETQYF. CDR3 DNA: TGTGCCAGCAGCTTAGAACGCAGGGAGACCCAGTACTTC. The chain employs TRBV7-2 and TRBJ2-5; no clear D gene. This CDR3 has 13 amino acids. CDR1 and CDR2 (germline): SGHTA, FQGNSA. Deletions cut 1 base from V and 5 bases from J, with 8 bases between. The full variable domain, completed using reference TRBV7-2 and TRBJ2-5, is GAGVSQSPSNKVTEKGKDVELRCDPISGHTALYWYRQSLGQGLEFLIYFQGNSAPDKSGLPSDRFSAERTGGSVSTLTIQRTQQEDSAVYLCASSLERRETQYFGPGTRLLVL.